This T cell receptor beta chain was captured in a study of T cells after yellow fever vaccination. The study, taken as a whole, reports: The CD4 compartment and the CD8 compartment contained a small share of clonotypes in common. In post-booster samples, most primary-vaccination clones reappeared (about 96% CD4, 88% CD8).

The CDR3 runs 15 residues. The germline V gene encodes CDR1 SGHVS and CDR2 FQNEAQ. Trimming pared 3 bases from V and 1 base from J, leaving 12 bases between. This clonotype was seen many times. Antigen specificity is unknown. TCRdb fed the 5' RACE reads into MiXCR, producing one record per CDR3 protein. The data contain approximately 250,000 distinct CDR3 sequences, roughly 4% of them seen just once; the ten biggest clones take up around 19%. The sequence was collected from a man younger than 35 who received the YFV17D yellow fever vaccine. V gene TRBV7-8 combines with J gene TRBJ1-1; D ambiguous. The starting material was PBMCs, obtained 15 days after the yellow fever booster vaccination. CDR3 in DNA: TGTGCCAGCAGCTTTTCGGCCCTAGCGAACACTGAAGCTTTCTTT. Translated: CASSFSALANTEAFF.